This T cell receptor (beta chain) was retrieved from a study of regulatory T cells in long-lasting Graves disease. Time point of the sample: newly diagnosed GD, antithyroid drugs for less than 3 months. PBMC RNA was the source of the TCR library. This clonotype was seen ten or more times. Combining iRepertoire HTBI primers with Arm-PCR of CDR3 regions, the authors built TCR beta libraries. TCRdb fed the multiplex PCR reads into MiXCR, producing one record per CDR3 protein. Among 520,000 or so distinct CDR3 sequences listed, approximately 12% were seen once. These same records also appear under a second study, on T cells in Graves' hyperthyroidism and ophthalmopathy.

The sequence was collected from a woman in her twenties or thirties with Graves disease. The specimen was peripheral blood mononuclear cells (PBMCs), collected at new diagnosis, from a patient treated with antithyroid drugs.

The chain's CDR3 is CASSSSVGVRTSWFF. CDR3 nucleotide sequence: TGTGCCAGCAGCTCATCAGTAGGGGTCCGGACTAGTTGGTTCTTC. V and J are TRBV7-2 and TRBJ2-1; 7 bases align to TRBD2. V shed 4 bases and J 15 bases; nucleotides not matched to a gene: 18. Germline CDR1 and CDR2: SGHTA and FQGNSA. This CDR3 spans 15 amino acids.